The clone carrying this T cell receptor (beta chain) was counted between two and nine times. Its antigen is as yet unknown. With V trimmed by 3 bases and J by 0 bases, 4 bases remained unmatched. Germline-derived CDR1 and CDR2 are LNHDA and SQIVND (reference sequence). CDR3 length: 16 residues. This sample was taken from a study of beta chain features in type 1 diabetes. Findings and caveats of the study: In all four CD4+ subsets, TCRB CDR3 length was significantly, moderately reduced in type 1 diabetes. Possible PCR preference for shorter templates applied equally to patients and controls.

The whole isolated RNA underwent reverse transcription, so sequencing captured expressed TCRB transcripts. Naive, central memory and regulatory T cell samples produced a mean of roughly 3.8 million reads. The protocol was immunoSEQ multiplex PCR, while the TCRdb copy is restricted to in-frame clones and leaves out a portion. The sample shows around 360,000 clones, 10% to 15% of them seen only once. The chain combines TRBV19 with TRBJ2-1; 8 bases map to TRBD2. The TCR was taken from a woman between 18 and 29 years old with type 1 diabetes. Sequenced: naive CD4+ T cells from blood. The chain's CDR3 is CASSITSGSSYNEQFF. CDR3 nucleotide sequence: TGTGCCAGTAGTATTACTAGCGGCAGCTCCTACAATGAGCAGTTCTTC.